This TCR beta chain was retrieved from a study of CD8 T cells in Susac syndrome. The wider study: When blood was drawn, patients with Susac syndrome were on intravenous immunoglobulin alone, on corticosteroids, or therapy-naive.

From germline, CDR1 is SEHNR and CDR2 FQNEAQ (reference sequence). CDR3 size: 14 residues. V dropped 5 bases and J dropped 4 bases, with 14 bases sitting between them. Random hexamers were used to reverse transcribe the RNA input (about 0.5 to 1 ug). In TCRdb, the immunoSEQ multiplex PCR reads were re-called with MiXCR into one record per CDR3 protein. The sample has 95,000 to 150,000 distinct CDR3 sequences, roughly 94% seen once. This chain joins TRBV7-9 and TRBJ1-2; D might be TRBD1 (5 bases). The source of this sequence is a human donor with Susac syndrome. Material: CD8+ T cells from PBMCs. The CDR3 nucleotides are TGTGCCAGCAGCCAACGGGACCCGGGCTATGGCTACACCTTC. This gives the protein CASSQRDPGYGYTF.